The 7 T cell receptor beta chains reported below all come from one sample, sequenced in a study of response to subunit inactivated influenza vaccine. Each CDR3 protein gets one entry after TCRdb re-called the RT-PCR reads with MiXCR. The table has about 540,000 distinct CDR3 sequences, under 30% seen once. This sample was also put to use in a study of T cells expressing NK-cell markers. That work adds: A 5'RACE template switching approach incorporating UMIs was used to make TCR beta cDNA.

The sequences come from CD4+ T cells sorted from PBMCs, collected approximately 13 days after vaccination. The source of these receptors is a man aged 50-60 years who received an inactivated influenza vaccine.

This chain uses TRBV12-3 or TRBV12-4 with TRBJ2-5; D is possibly TRBD2 (5 bases). The CDR3 contains 14 residues. V was clipped by 7 bases and J by 6 bases, with 18 bases between them. In DNA, the CDR3 is TGTGCCAGCACCCTCGCAAGAGGGATGAAGACCCAGTACTTC. It encodes CASTLARGMKTQYF.

This clonotype was seen a handful of times. The chain has TRBV5-1 and TRBJ2-1; 16 bases agree with TRBD2. CDR1 is SGHRS, CDR2 YFSETQ, per germline. This CDR3 contains 17 residues. V shed 1 base and J 7 bases; nucleotides not matched to a gene: 5. This CDR3 reads CASSLLGTSGRANEQFF. For the CDR3, the DNA is TGCGCCAGCAGCTTGCTTGGGACTAGCGGGAGGGCGAATGAGCAGTTCTTC.

The chain employs TRBV10-3 and TRBJ2-2, with D possibly being TRBD1 (6 bases). V shed 4 bases and J shed 4 bases, with 10 bases lying between them. The germline CDR1 and CDR2 sequences are ENHRY and SYGVKD. This CDR3 has 14 residues. The CDR3 coding sequence is TGTGCCATCAGTGCGGGACATCCCACCGGGGAGCTGTTTTTT. This codes for CAISAGHPTGELFF.

The V gene is TRBV28, the J gene TRBJ1-5; D possibly corresponds to TRBD1 (5 bases). This CDR3 contains 14 residues. CDR1 is MDHEN and CDR2 is SYDVKM in the germline V gene. Trimming took off 5 bases at V and 6 bases at J, with 14 bases between the two ends. The CDR3 is CASSKFRGGQPQHF. The CDR3 coding sequence is TGTGCCAGCAGTAAGTTTAGGGGAGGTCAGCCCCAGCATTTT.

This clonotype has only a few counts. This chain connects TRBV12-3 or TRBV12-4 to TRBJ1-5; D ambiguous. The V end was cut by 2 bases, the J end by 2 bases, with 13 bases between. There are 16 residues in the CDR3. CDR3 in amino acids: CASSLRGRSGNQPQHF. The CDR3 DNA follows: TGTGCCAGCAGTTTAAGAGGGCGCTCTGGCAATCAGCCCCAGCATTTT.

V gene TRBV5-1 combines with J gene TRBJ1-1; D unresolved. Germline loops: CDR1 SGHRS, CDR2 YFSETQ. V lost 2 bases to trimming and J lost 4 bases, with 15 bases between them. This CDR3 has 15 amino acids. The CDR3 spells CASSLSTGVGTEAFF. CDR3 DNA: TGCGCCAGCAGCTTATCGACGGGAGTGGGCACTGAAGCTTTCTTT.

The chain is built from TRBV7-2 and TRBJ2-5; D perhaps matches TRBD1 (5 bases). Trimming took off 2 bases at V and 5 bases at J, with 18 bases between the two ends. The CDR3 sequence is 16 residues long. Germline values: CDR1 SGHTA, CDR2 FQGNSA. CDR3 amino acids: CASSLIEGHKRETQYF. The CDR3 coding sequence is TGTGCCAGCAGCTTAATAGAAGGACATAAAAGGGAGACCCAGTACTTC.